Detailed here is one T cell receptor (beta chain). The sample comes from a study of blood T cell repertoires in COVID-19. Profiling relied on immunoSEQ multiplex PCR, and the TCRdb table lists in-frame clones only, not all of them. This sample carries approximately 230,000 clones, about 87% of them seen once, and the ten largest clones take roughly 6%. V lost 0 bases and J lost 2, with 7 bases in between. This CDR3 spans 14 amino acids. Germline CDR1 and CDR2: LGHNT and FRNRAP. Sequencing was done on a sample of peripheral blood. This TCR was sampled from a woman in her twenties or thirties with COVID-19, enrolled during active disease. The chain recombines TRBV12-5 with TRBJ2-5; D unclear. DNA for the CDR3: TGTGCTAGTGGTTTGGTAATTTTACAAGAGACCCAGTACTTC. Translation gives CASGLVILQETQYF.